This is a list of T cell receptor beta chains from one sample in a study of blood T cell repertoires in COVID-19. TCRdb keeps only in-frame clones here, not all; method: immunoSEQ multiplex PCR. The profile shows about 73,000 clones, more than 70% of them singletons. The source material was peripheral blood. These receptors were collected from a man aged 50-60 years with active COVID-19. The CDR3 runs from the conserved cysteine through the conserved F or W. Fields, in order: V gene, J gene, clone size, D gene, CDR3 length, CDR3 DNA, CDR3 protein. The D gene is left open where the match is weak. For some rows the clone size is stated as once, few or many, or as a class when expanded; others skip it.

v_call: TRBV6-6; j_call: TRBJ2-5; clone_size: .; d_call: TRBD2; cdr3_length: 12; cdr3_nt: TGTGCCAGCAGCTTACTAGCGGGGGGGCTATACTTC; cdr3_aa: CASSLLAGGLYF
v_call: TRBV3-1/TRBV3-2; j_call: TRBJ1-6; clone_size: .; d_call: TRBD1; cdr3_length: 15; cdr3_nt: TGTGCCAGCAGCACCAGACAGGGGGGGAATTCACCCCTCCACTTT; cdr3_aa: CASSTRQGGNSPLHF
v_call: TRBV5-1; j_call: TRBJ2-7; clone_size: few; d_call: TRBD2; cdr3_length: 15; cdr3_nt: TGCGCCAGCAGCTTGGGGACTAGATCCCTCGACGAGCAGTACTTC; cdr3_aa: CASSLGTRSLDEQYF
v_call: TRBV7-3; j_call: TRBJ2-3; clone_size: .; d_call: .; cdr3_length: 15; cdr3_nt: TGTGCCAGCAGCTTACTTGCGGGGCTCACAGATACGCAGTATTTT; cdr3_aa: CASSLLAGLTDTQYF
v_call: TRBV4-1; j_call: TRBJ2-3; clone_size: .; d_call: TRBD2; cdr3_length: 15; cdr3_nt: TGCGCCAGCAGCCTTAGCGGGGGGGGCACAGATACGCAGTATTTT; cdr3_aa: CASSLSGGGTDTQYF
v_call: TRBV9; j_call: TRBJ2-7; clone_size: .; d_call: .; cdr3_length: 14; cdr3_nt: TGTGCCAGCAGCCCCGTGACAGGATCCTACGAGCAGTACTTC; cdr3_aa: CASSPVTGSYEQYF
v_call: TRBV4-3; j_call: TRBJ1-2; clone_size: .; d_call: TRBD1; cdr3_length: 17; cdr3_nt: TGCGCCAGCAGCCAAGATCTAGGACAGGGGCAGAACTATGGCTACACCTTC; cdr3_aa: CASSQDLGQGQNYGYTF
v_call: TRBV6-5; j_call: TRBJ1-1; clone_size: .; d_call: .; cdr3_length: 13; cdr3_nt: TGTGCCAGCAGCTCCTCGGGGATAACGTCCCTTGTGTTT; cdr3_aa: CASSSSGITSLVF
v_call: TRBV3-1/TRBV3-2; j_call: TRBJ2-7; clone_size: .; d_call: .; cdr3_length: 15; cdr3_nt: TGTGCCAGCAGCCGATCATTAAACAGGGCTAGAGAGCAGTACTTC; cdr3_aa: CASSRSLNRAREQYF
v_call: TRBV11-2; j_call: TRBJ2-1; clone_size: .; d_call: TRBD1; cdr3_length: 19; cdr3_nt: TGTGCCAGCAGCTACTCACCGGGACAGGGCGTAGGCTCCTACAATGAGCAGTTCTTC; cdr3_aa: CASSYSPGQGVGSYNEQFF
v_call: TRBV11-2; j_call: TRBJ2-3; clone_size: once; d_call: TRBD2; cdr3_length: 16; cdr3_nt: TGTGCCAGCAGCATTGGACTAGCGGGAGGCGCAGATACGCAGTATTTT; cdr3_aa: CASSIGLAGGADTQYF
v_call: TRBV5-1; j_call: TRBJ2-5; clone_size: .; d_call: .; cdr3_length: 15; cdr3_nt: TGCGCCAGCAGCAGCGGAGGAGGGCAGGTAGAGACCCAGTACTTC; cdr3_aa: CASSSGGGQVETQYF
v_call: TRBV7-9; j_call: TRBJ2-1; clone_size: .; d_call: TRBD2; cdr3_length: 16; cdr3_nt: TGTGCCAGCAGCTTAAGCGGGACTAGCGGGAGTCATGAGCAGTTCTTC; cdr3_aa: CASSLSGTSGSHEQFF